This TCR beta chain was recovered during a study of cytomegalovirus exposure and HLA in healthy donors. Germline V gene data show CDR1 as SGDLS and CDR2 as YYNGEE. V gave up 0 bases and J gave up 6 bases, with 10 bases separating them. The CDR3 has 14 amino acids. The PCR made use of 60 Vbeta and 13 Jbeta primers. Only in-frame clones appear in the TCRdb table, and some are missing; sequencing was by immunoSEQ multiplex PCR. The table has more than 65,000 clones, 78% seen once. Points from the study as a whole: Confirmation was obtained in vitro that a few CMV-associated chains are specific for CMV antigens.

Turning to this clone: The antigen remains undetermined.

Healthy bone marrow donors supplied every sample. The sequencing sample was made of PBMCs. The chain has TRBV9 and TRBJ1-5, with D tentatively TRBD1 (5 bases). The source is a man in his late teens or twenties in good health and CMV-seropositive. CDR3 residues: CASSVAGSGQPQHF. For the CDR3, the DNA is TGTGCCAGCAGCGTAGCAGGGTCGGGTCAGCCCCAGCATTTT.